These 10 T cell receptor beta chains share one sample of origin, sequenced in a study of T cell repertoires in cytomegalovirus infection. Each CDR3 protein is one row after TCRdb ran MiXCR on the reads. Among fewer than 550,000 distinct CDR3 sequences, roughly 10% were seen once, and the ten largest hold roughly 10%. The material sequenced was PBMCs. The receptors stem from a human donor in good health (CMV status not recorded). Some clones in this sample may be carry-over from other donors' samples.

This clonotype was seen ten or more times. J is TRBJ1-5 and V is TRBV7-2; D unresolved. The germline V gene encodes CDR1 SGHTA and CDR2 FQGNSA. The V end lost 0 bases, the J end lost 5 bases, and 5 bases lay between the germline ends. The CDR3 sequence is 13 residues long. The DNA for the CDR3 is TGTGCCAGCAGCTTAGCGCCTTATCAGCCCCAGCATTTT. Translation: CASSLAPYQPQHF.

This clonotype has ten or more counts. The chain carries TRBV7-9 and TRBJ1-5, with 10 positions matching TRBD1. Trimming cost V 5 bases and J 10 bases; bases outside gene matches: 14. CDR3 length: 16 residues. Germline-derived CDR1 and CDR2 are SEHNR and FQNEAQ (reference sequence). CDR3 protein: CASSPVQTGGQPPQHF. Written as DNA, the CDR3 is TGTGCCAGCAGCCCTGTGCAGACAGGGGGCCAACCCCCCCAGCATTTT.

J is TRBJ1-2 and V is TRBV5-1; 8 nucleotides agree with TRBD1. The CDR3 runs to 15 residues. CDR1 and CDR2 from the germline V gene are SGHRS and YFSETQ. V lost 4 bases, J lost 8 bases, and 13 bases stayed unmatched. CDR3 bases: TGCGCCAGCAGCCTGGCCGGGACAGGTGGAGAGGGCTACACCTTC. The encoded protein is CASSLAGTGGEGYTF.

The chain couples TRBV19 to TRBJ1-1, with D perhaps matching TRBD1 (5 bases). Trimming removed 5 bases from V and 0 bases from J, with 10 bases in between. The CDR3 has 14 amino acids. The V gene's germline CDR1 is LNHDA and CDR2 SQIVND (reference sequence). In DNA form, the CDR3 reads TGTGCCAGTAGTGGGGCGGCCATGAACACTGAAGCTTTCTTT. Amino acids: CASSGAAMNTEAFF. The entire variable domain, with the rest obtained from reference TRBV19 and TRBJ1-1, is as follows: DGGITQSPKYLFRKEGQNVTLSCEQNLNHDAMYWYRQDPGQGLRLIYYSQIVNDFQKGDIAEGYSVSREKKESFPLTVTSAQKNPTAFYLCASSGAAMNTEAFFGQGTRLTVV.

This clonotype was detected many times. The chain joins TRBV20-1 to TRBJ2-2; a possible D gene is TRBD1 (5 bases). The V gene's germline CDR1 is DFQATT and CDR2 SNEGSKA (reference sequence). CDR3 length equals 15 residues. V lost 3 bases and J lost 0, with 11 bases in between. In DNA, the CDR3 is TGCAGTGCTAGTTCTGGGGCCCCGAACACCGGGGAGCTGTTTTTT. It is translated as CSASSGAPNTGELFF.

At least ten counts were recorded for this clonotype. J is TRBJ1-1 and V is TRBV12-3 or TRBV12-4; D is possibly TRBD1 (6 bases). Trimming removed 5 bases at V and 0 bases at J, with 10 bases between. CDR3 length equals 14 residues. CDR3 DNA sequence: TGTGCCAGCAGTCGGACAGCTATGAACACTGAAGCTTTCTTT. Encoded protein: CASSRTAMNTEAFF.

This clonotype showed up many times. The chain combines TRBV4-2 with TRBJ2-3; D is perhaps TRBD1 (6 bases). The CDR3 is 13 amino acids. Germline-derived CDR1 and CDR2 are LGHNA and YNFKEQ. The V end was cut by 4 bases, the J end by 6 bases, with 11 bases between. The chain's CDR3 is CASSRDRMDTQYF. DNA for the CDR3: TGTGCCAGCAGCCGAGACAGGATGGATACGCAGTATTTT.

As concerns this clonotype: This clone may be a read error of a much larger clone one base away. The genes are TRBV20-1 and TRBJ1-4; unclear D gene. Germline V gene lookup returns CDR1 DFQATT and CDR2 SNEGSKA (reference sequence). The CDR3 is 12 amino acids. The CDR3 here is CGARRANEKLFF. As DNA, the CDR3 is TGCGGTGCTAGACGGGCTAATGAAAAACTGTTTTTT.

This clonotype was seen repeatedly, ten times or more. The rearrangement joins TRBV2 to TRBJ2-7, with D hard to call. Trimming left V 6 bases short and J 6 bases short, with 12 bases between. This CDR3 spans 12 amino acids. The V gene's germline CDR1 is SNHLY and CDR2 FYNNEI. In nucleotides, the CDR3 is TGTGCCAGCAGCCACGCACCCCTCGAGCAGTACTTC. This gives the protein CASSHAPLEQYF.

This clonotype has at least ten counts. The CDR3 is CASSPDGPSTDTQYF. The CDR3, as DNA: TGTGCCAGCAGTCCGGACGGACCAAGCACAGATACGCAGTATTTT. J is TRBJ2-3 and V is TRBV12-3 or TRBV12-4; D is ambiguous. The V gene lost 5 bases and the J gene lost 0 bases, with 12 bases spanning the gap. The length of the CDR3 is 15 residues.